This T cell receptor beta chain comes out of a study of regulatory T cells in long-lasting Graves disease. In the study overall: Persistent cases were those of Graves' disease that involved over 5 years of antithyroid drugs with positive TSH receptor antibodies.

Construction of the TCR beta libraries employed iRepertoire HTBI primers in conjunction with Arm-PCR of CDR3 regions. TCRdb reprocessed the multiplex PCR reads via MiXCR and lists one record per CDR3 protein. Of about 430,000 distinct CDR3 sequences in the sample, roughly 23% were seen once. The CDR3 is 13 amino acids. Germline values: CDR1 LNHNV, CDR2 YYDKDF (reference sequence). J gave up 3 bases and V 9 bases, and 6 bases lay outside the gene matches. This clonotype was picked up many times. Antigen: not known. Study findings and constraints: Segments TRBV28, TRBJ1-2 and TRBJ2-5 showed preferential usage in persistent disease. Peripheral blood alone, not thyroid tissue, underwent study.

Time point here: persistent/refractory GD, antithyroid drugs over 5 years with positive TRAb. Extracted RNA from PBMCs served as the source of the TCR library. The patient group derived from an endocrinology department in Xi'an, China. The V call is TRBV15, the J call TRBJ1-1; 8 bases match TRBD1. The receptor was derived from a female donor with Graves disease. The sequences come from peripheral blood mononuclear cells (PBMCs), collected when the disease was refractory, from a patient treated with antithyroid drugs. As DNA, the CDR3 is TGTGCCACTGCCGGGACAGGAGACACTGAAGCTTTCTTT. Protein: CATAGTGDTEAFF.